The 25 T cell receptor beta chains below all came from one sample that was sequenced in a study of blood T cell repertoires in COVID-19. TCRdb keeps only in-frame clones here, not all; method: immunoSEQ multiplex PCR. This table holds around 270,000 clones, 80% to 90% found once. Material for sequencing was peripheral blood. Receptor source: a man aged 60 to 69 with acute or convalescent COVID-19.

The chain recombines TRBV15 with TRBJ2-7; D is ambiguous. This CDR3 has 13 amino acids. Trimming pared 1 base from V and 0 bases from J, leaving 4 bases between. Germline loops: CDR1 LNHNV, CDR2 YYDKDF (reference sequence). CDR3 coding DNA: TGTGCCACCAGCAGAGGGGCCTCCTACGAGCAGTACTTC. It specifies CATSRGASYEQYF. Full variable domain (outside the CDR3, taken from reference TRBV15 and TRBJ2-7): DAMVIQNPRYQVTQFGKPVTLSCSQTLNHNVMYWYQQKSSQAPKLLFHYYDKDFNNEADTPDNFQSRRPNTSFCFLDIRSPGLGDTAMYLCATSRGASYEQYFGPGTRLTVT.

V gene TRBV9 combines with J gene TRBJ1-6; maybe TRBD1 (5 bases). CDR3 length: 15 residues. V was cut by 4 bases and J by 6 bases, with 14 bases left in between. The V gene's germline CDR1 is SGDLS and CDR2 YYNGEE. The chain's CDR3 is CASSPGGGPNSPLHF. DNA for the CDR3: TGTGCCAGCAGCCCCGGGGGAGGGCCTAATTCACCCCTCCACTTT.

The gene calls are TRBV9 and TRBJ2-5; TRBD1 matches at 9 bases. The CDR3 contains 15 residues. J was trimmed by 5 bases and V by 4 bases; bases with no gene match: 9. Germline CDR1 is SGDLS and CDR2 is YYNGEE. The CDR3 loop is CASSLTGGAGETQYF. CDR3 in DNA: TGTGCCAGCAGCCTCACAGGGGGCGCAGGCGAGACCCAGTACTTC.

This chain connects TRBV19 to TRBJ2-3; maybe TRBD2 (5 bases). CDR3 length equals 18 residues. Trimming took 4 bases from V and 2 from J, leaving 22 bases between them. Germline lookup yields CDR1 LNHDA and CDR2 SQIVND (reference sequence). CDR3 coding DNA: TGTGCCAGTAGTACAGTCCCCCTGGCGGGCGCCCTCACAGATACGCAGTATTTT. Translation gives CASSTVPLAGALTDTQYF.

This clone is a singleton in its sample. V gene TRBV14 combines with J gene TRBJ2-7; 7 nucleotides align to TRBD2. The CDR3 contains 14 residues. In germline, CDR1 is SGHDN, CDR2 FVKESK. With 2 bases clipped from V and 3 bases from J, the junction kept 4 bases outside the gene matches. Here the CDR3 reads CASSQRGGHYEQYF. CDR3 bases: TGTGCCAGCAGCCAAAGGGGAGGGCACTACGAGCAGTACTTC.

Turning to this clone: The same CDR3 can be traced to other DNA sequences in this sample. The chain couples TRBV29-1 to TRBJ1-1; no firm D call. V lost 3 bases and J 4 bases, leaving 6 bases between the germline ends. This CDR3 has 11 amino acids. The germline V gene encodes CDR1 SQVTM and CDR2 ANQGSEA. CDR3 amino acids: CSVDRGTEAFF. In DNA, the CDR3 is TGCAGCGTTGATCGGGGCACTGAAGCTTTCTTT.

The chain joins TRBV27 to TRBJ1-2; D possibly corresponds to TRBD1 (5 bases). The germline V gene has CDR1 MNHEY and CDR2 SMNVEV (reference sequence). This CDR3 contains 18 residues. V was shortened by 0 bases and J by 2 bases, with 19 bases between the two germline ends. The CDR3 loop is CASSLSIHAGPLNYGYTF. Written as DNA, the CDR3 is TGTGCCAGCAGTTTATCGATTCATGCGGGGCCTCTAAACTATGGCTACACCTTC.

In nucleotides, the CDR3 is TGCGCCAGCAGCCCGCGGGAGTTGGTCACCGGGGAGCTGTTTTTT. Translation: CASSPRELVTGELFF. The V gene is TRBV4-3, the J gene TRBJ2-2; 7 bases agree with TRBD2. This CDR3 spans 15 amino acids. The J segment lost 4 bases and the V segment lost 4 bases, leaving 6 bases of the junction unmatched. CDR1 is LGHNA, CDR2 YSLEER, per germline.

The genes are TRBV5-1 and TRBJ1-2, with D uncertain. This CDR3 is built from 13 residues. Germline CDR1 and CDR2: SGHRS and YFSETQ. The ends were cut back, 6 bases at V and 2 bases at J, with 11 bases in the middle. CDR3 DNA: TGCGCCAGCAACCGGGAAGGGAACTATGGCTACACCTTC. It encodes CASNREGNYGYTF.

V and J are TRBV7-2 and TRBJ1-2; a possible D gene is TRBD1 (6 bases). The CDR3 consists of 15 residues. Germline V lookup: CDR1 SGHTA, CDR2 FQGNSA. Trimming cost V 4 bases and J 7 bases, with 19 bases left between them. DNA of the CDR3: TGTGCCAGCAGCTCAGGACAGCCCGGCGATCTTGGCTACACCTTC. It translates to CASSSGQPGDLGYTF.

V gene TRBV2 combines with J gene TRBJ1-3; the D gene is possibly TRBD1 (5 bases). Germline V gene sequence: CDR1 SNHLY, CDR2 FYNNEI. This CDR3 has 13 residues. Trimming removed 2 bases at V and 8 bases at J, with 10 bases between. The CDR3 loop is CASSEQGWDTIYF. The DNA of the CDR3 is TGTGCCAGCAGTGAACAGGGATGGGACACCATATATTTT.

The chain carries TRBV28 and TRBJ1-6; D remains unclear. The CDR3 extends over 12 amino acids. Germline V lookup: CDR1 MDHEN, CDR2 SYDVKM. V was cut by 4 bases and J by 6 bases, with 4 bases left in between. The CDR3 sequence is CASSSLNSPLHF. CDR3 nucleotides: TGTGCCAGCAGTTCACTTAATTCACCCCTCCACTTT.

This clone was recorded once. The rearrangement uses TRBV12-3 or TRBV12-4 and TRBJ2-3; the D gene is possibly TRBD1 (6 bases). V was pared by 6 bases and J by 7 bases, with 11 bases between. The CDR3 is made up of 12 amino acids. CDR3 residues: CASRNTGYTQYF. Here the CDR3 DNA reads TGTGCCAGCAGGAACACAGGGTATACGCAGTATTTT.

The chain carries TRBV4-1 and TRBJ2-3; perhaps TRBD2 as D (6 bases). V was trimmed by 5 bases and J by 5 bases, leaving 20 bases between them. Germline V gene sequence: CDR1 MGHRA, CDR2 YSYEKL. The CDR3 runs to 16 residues. The CDR3 coding sequence is TGCGCCAGCAGCGACCGGACTAACGGGGTGGAAGATACGCAGTATTTT. Its protein product is CASSDRTNGVEDTQYF.

This chain connects TRBV5-1 to TRBJ2-5; TRBD1 is a possible D gene (7 bases). The CDR3 is 16 amino acids. Germline V gene data show CDR1 as SGHRS and CDR2 as YFSETQ. Trimming removed 4 bases from V and 2 bases from J, with 18 bases in between. The CDR3 bases are TGCGCCAGCAGCACCGACAGGGAGGACCCACAAGAGACCCAGTACTTC. Protein product: CASSTDREDPQETQYF. The variable domain in full, with the rest retrieved from reference TRBV5-1 and TRBJ2-5, is KAGVTQTPRYLIKTRGQQVTLSCSPISGHRSVSWYQQTPGQGLQFLFEYFSETQRNKGNFPGRFSGRQFSNSRSEMNVSTLELGDSALYLCASSTDREDPQETQYFGPGTRLLVL.

This clone has only a few counts. The V and J genes are TRBV4-2 and TRBJ1-4, with 7 bases lining up with TRBD1. The CDR3 extends over 15 amino acids. The ends lost 0 bases at V and 5 bases at J; junction bases unmatched: 3. The V gene's germline CDR1 is LGHNA and CDR2 YNFKEQ. The CDR3 sequence: CASSQDGRGNEKLFF. The CDR3 nucleotides read TGTGCCAGCAGCCAAGACGGCAGGGGGAATGAAAAACTGTTTTTT.

The chain links TRBV24-1 to TRBJ2-3; TRBD2 matches at 7 bases. CDR3 size: 14 residues. Per the germline V gene, CDR1 is KGHDR and CDR2 is SFDVKD. Unmatched junction bases numbered 3, after V lost 5 bases and J lost 2 bases. Here the CDR3 reads CATSGGGTTDTQYF. The CDR3 nucleotides read TGTGCCACCAGTGGCGGGGGTACCACAGATACGCAGTATTTT.

This clone has a handful of counts. This chain joins TRBV6-5 and TRBJ2-5; maybe TRBD2 (6 bases). Trimming left V 2 bases short and J 6 bases short, with 19 bases between. Germline V gene lookup returns CDR1 MNHEY and CDR2 SVGAGI. There are 16 residues in the CDR3. This CDR3 is CASSYRGYIDGQTQYF. The CDR3, as DNA: TGTGCCAGCAGTTACCGGGGGTATATAGACGGTCAGACCCAGTACTTC.

The rearrangement joins TRBV4-2 to TRBJ2-3, with D maybe TRBD1 (6 bases). The germline V gene encodes CDR1 LGHNA and CDR2 YNFKEQ. Between the trimmed V and J ends, which lost 1 base and 5 bases, there was a span of 10 bases. This CDR3 has 14 amino acids. CDR3 residues: CASSQAGAEDTQYF. DNA for the CDR3: TGTGCCAGCAGCCAAGCAGGGGCCGAAGATACGCAGTATTTT.

This clone was picked up one time. V usage is TRBV12-2 and J usage is TRBJ2-1; the D call in the table, TRBD2, was not verified against the DNA. TRBV12-2 is a pseudogene. The CDR3 has 19 amino acids. CDR3 DNA: TGTGCAAGTCGCTCCAGAAACGGACAATACCAAGCGGGCTACAATGAGCAGTTCTTC. Translating it yields CASRSRNGQYQAGYNEQFF.

The gene calls are TRBV7-9 and TRBJ1-4; no firm D call. Germline lookup yields CDR1 SEHNR and CDR2 FQNEAQ (reference sequence). V dropped 4 bases and J dropped 7 bases, with 13 bases sitting between them. The CDR3 spans 14 residues. The CDR3 region is CASSSGWEGEKLFF. The DNA of the CDR3 is TGTGCCAGCAGCTCCGGCTGGGAGGGTGAAAAACTGTTTTTT. The whole variable domain, filled in from reference TRBV7-9 and TRBJ1-4, reads DTGVSQNPRHKITKRGQNVTFRCDPISEHNRLYWYRQTLGQGPEFLTYFQNEAQLEKSRLLSDRFSAERPKGSFSTLEIQRTEQGDSAMYLCASSSGWEGEKLFFGSGTQLSVL.

V is TRBV21-1 and J is TRBJ2-7; TRBD2, the table's D call, was not compared with the DNA. TRBV21-1 is a pseudogene segment. The CDR3 is 17 residues long. CDR3 DNA sequence: TGTGCCAGCAGCAAAGAATCGGGGCGGGAGGAAGGGGACGAGCAGTACTTC. Its translation: CASSKESGREEGDEQYF.

The CDR3 region has the DNA TGTGCCAGCAGTTACTCTCCAGGTGGAGAGACCCAGTACTTC. Its translation: CASSYSPGGETQYF. The V gene is TRBV6-5, the J gene TRBJ2-5; the D is unclear. Germline loops: CDR1 MNHEY, CDR2 SVGAGI. V was pared by 0 bases and J by 4 bases, with 9 bases between. This CDR3 spans 14 amino acids.

The V gene is TRBV6-5, the J gene TRBJ2-5; 7 bases align to TRBD2. Trimming removed 7 bases from V and 3 bases from J; junction bases left unmatched: 5. The CDR3 length is 13 residues. Germline V gene lookup returns CDR1 MNHEY and CDR2 SVGAGI. The CDR3 is CASTPRGEETQYF. CDR3 DNA: TGTGCCAGCACACCCCGGGGGGAAGAGACCCAGTACTTC.

As regards this clone: The junction departs from germline at one end; a sequencing error may be responsible. This chain links TRBV7-7 with TRBJ1-5, with D maybe TRBD1 (5 bases). Germline V gene sequence: CDR1 SSHAT, CDR2 FNYEAQ (reference sequence). This CDR3 has 16 amino acids. CDR3 sequence: CASSNRQTNSNQPQHF. CDR3 DNA: TGTGCTAGCAGCAACAGACAGACCAATAGCAATCAGCCCCAGCATTTT.